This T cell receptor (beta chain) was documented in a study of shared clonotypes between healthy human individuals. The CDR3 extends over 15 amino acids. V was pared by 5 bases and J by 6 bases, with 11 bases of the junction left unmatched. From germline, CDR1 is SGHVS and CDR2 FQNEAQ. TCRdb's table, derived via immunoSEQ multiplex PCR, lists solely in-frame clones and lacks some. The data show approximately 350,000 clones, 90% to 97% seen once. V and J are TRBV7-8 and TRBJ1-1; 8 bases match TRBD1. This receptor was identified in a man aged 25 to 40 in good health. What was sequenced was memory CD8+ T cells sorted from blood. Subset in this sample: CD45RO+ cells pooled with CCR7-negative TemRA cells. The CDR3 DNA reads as TGTGCCAGCAGCGTCACCAGGGGGCGTGGGCCTGAAGCTTTCTTT. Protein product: CASSVTRGRGPEAFF.